This T cell receptor beta chain came from a study of blood T cells in healthy people across ages (dated by TCRdb to the mid-2010s). Study-level background: In model experiments, roughly one uniquely barcoded TCR beta cDNA molecule per two T cells was captured by template switching. For two donors (one aged 18 to 30 and one aged 80 or older), the study analyzed two additional independent replicas of 1 million unique cDNA reads from the same blood draw. Using deep sequencing normalized with unique cDNA molecular identifiers, the study measured how TCR beta repertoire diversity changes with age. The donors were split into four age groups: young (average around 15 years), middle-aged (over 35), aged (about 62) and long-lived (approximately 80). Donors of different ages were randomly distributed across sequencing lanes to avoid experimental bias. Overall study outcomes, separate from this receptor: Donor CMV infection status was unknown, potentially confounding age-related changes in expanded clonotypes. The long-lived group showed more naive CD4+ T cells, fewer expanded clones and increased TCR diversity than the aged group, suggesting age selection. As age increased, observed TCR beta diversity per million T cells dropped in a roughly linear way, and a significant reduction was already evident by age 40. Total diversity estimates from one million sequenced T cells were considered lower bounds and underestimates. Observed TCR beta diversity correlated strongly with the percentage of naive T cells measured by flow cytometry. Since profiling was done on bulk unsorted PBMCs, naive and antigen-experienced compartments could not be conclusively compared.

Library preparation employed 5' RACE. The instrument given in TCRdb is Illumina HiSeq 2500. A second PCR of roughly 6 to 11 cycles was run with a J-beta primer mix and a sample-barcoded 5' primer. Each TCR beta cDNA molecule received a unique molecular identifier from a template-switch 5' adaptor carrying 12 random nucleotides. At least 2.5 million CDR3-containing paired-end reads were obtained from each sample. The Mint cDNA synthesis kit, primed by a TRBC-specific oligonucleotide, was used to synthesize first-strand cDNA from all RNA. All cDNA was treated with uracil-DNA glycosylase and then went through a first 18-cycle PCR with the universal primers M1SS and BC2_uni_R. Per the authors' processing: Each sample was normalized by randomly selecting 1 million high-quality reads, each carrying a distinct molecular identifier. Reads with shared molecular identifiers were discarded instead of being binned into consensus sequences. MiTCR, set to a Q25 quality threshold and the strictest error-elimination algorithm, was used for CDR3 identification, clonotype clustering and error correction. A nonparametric unseen species model with Euler transformation was used to estimate lower-bound total TCR beta diversity. The raw public data were reprocessed by TCRdb itself: fastp quality trimming at Q25, MiXCR clonotype calling, in-frame beta chains only. Rows with a matching CDR3 protein are joined into one entry that keeps the most common DNA and genes. The V and J calls reflect TCRdb's pipeline rather than the authors' work. Counted in this sample were about 650,000 distinct CDR3 sequences; 52% of them appeared once. About 13% of the sample goes to the ten largest clones.

CDR1 and CDR2 were assigned from the germline V gene (reference sequence) as SEHNR and FQNEAQ. Ends trimmed: V by 4 bases, J by 6 bases; bases unmatched to a gene: 9. From its cysteine to its phenylalanine, the CDR3 spans 14 amino acids. CDR3 DNA is the only sequence kept; it has 42 bases, read in frame from the first base. The 35 to 40 donors, aged about 6 to 90 years, were systemically healthy Caucasian individuals from Russia. Each donor gave ten milliliters of peripheral blood, drawn into EDTA-treated Vacutainer tubes. Ficoll-Paque density-gradient centrifugation was used to isolate PBMCs, with at least 6.5 million per sample. Total RNA, at least 6 micrograms per sample, was extracted from PBMCs with Trizol reagent. For every donor, an aliquot of PBMCs went through flow cytometry to measure the percentages of naive CD45RAhigh/CD27high T cells. This clonotype was seen a handful of times. This clone's antigen is unknown. No much larger clone is present one base from it, and per-base qualities are unavailable.

The rearrangement combines TRBV7-9 with TRBJ2-7; 7 central nucleotides agree with TRBD2. Sequencing input: blood. The sequence was obtained from a woman older than 75 in good health. The DNA is TGTGCCAGCAGCTCATTCGACGGGAGGCGCGAGCAGTACTTC. This sequence encodes CASSSFDGRREQYF.